A selection of T cell receptor beta chains follows, all from one sample in a study of shared clonotypes between healthy human individuals. The repertoire was sequenced with immunoSEQ multiplex PCR; TCRdb's copy has only in-frame clones and lacks some. The sample shows about 2.4 million clones, about 92% of them seen only once. The sample was naive CD4+ T cells sorted from blood. The receptor source for this set is a man between 18 and 29 years old in good health. The CDR3 runs from the conserved cysteine through the conserved F or W. Each record gives: V gene, clone size, J gene, D gene, CDR3 DNA, CDR3 protein. The D gene is left open where the match is weak. For some rows the clone size is stated as once, few or many, or as a class when expanded; others skip it.

V: TRBV19
size: .
J: TRBJ1-3
D: .
DNA: TGTGCCAGTGGGATAAATTTCTCTGGAAACACCATATATTTT
CDR3: CASGINFSGNTIYF

V: TRBV6-6
size: .
J: TRBJ2-3
D: TRBD2
DNA: TGTGCCAGCCGGGAGGGGGGAGGCGAGGGCACAGATACGCAGTATTTT
CDR3: CASREGGGEGTDTQYF

V: TRBV21-1
size: once
J: TRBJ2-1
D: .
DNA: TGTGCCAGCAGCAAAGGGGCCTTACTAGCGGTGGACAATGAGCAGTTCTTC
CDR3: CASSKGALLAVDNEQFF

V: TRBV10-1
size: .
J: TRBJ1-5
D: TRBD1
DNA: TGCGCCAGCAGTGTGGACAGGGGCCAGCCCCAGCATTTT
CDR3: CASSVDRGQPQHF

V: TRBV6-1
size: once
J: TRBJ1-4
D: .
DNA: TGTGCCAGCAGGGAGACAGGTGAAAAACTGTTTTTT
CDR3: CASRETGEKLFF

V: TRBV7-8
size: .
J: TRBJ2-7
D: .
DNA: TGTGCCAGCAGCTTGCATGGGACACAGCCGTACGAGCAGTACTTC
CDR3: CASSLHGTQPYEQYF

V: TRBV9
size: .
J: TRBJ2-2
D: TRBD1
DNA: TGTGCCAGCAGCTTAACTCAGGGGGCGACCGGGGAGCTGTTTTTT
CDR3: CASSLTQGATGELFF

V: TRBV4-1
size: once
J: TRBJ2-3
D: TRBD2
DNA: TGCGCCAGCAGCCAAGGTAGCGGGGGGGTACTCACAGATACGCAGTATTTT
CDR3: CASSQGSGGVLTDTQYF

V: TRBV5-1
size: .
J: TRBJ2-5
D: .
DNA: TGCGCCAGCAGTTCCGGGGTAGGGGAGACCCAGTACTTC
CDR3: CASSSGVGETQYF

V: TRBV19
size: .
J: TRBJ2-5
D: TRBD2
DNA: TGTGCCAGTAGTAAGGCGGGGGGTTGGGAGACCCAGTACTTC
CDR3: CASSKAGGWETQYF

V: TRBV9
size: .
J: TRBJ2-3
D: .
DNA: TGTGCCAGCAGCGTATATGAAGGGATCAAGGATACGCAGTATTTT
CDR3: CASSVYEGIKDTQYF

V: TRBV7-8
size: .
J: TRBJ2-6
D: .
DNA: TGTGCCAGCAGCTTAAACTCTGGGGCCAACGTCCTGACTTTC
CDR3: CASSLNSGANVLTF

V: TRBV19
size: .
J: TRBJ1-5
D: .
DNA: TGTGCCAGTAGTATGGTACAGGGCAATCAGCCCCAGCATTTT
CDR3: CASSMVQGNQPQHF

V: TRBV25-1
size: .
J: TRBJ1-4
D: .
DNA: TGTGCCAGCAGTGAATATAAGGGGGGACAAAATAAAGAAAAACTGTTTTTT
CDR3: CASSEYKGGQNKEKLFF

V: TRBV5-1
size: .
J: TRBJ1-4
D: .
DNA: TGCGCCAGCAGCTTGATGGGGGGAACTAATGAAAAACTGTTTTTT
CDR3: CASSLMGGTNEKLFF

V: TRBV27
size: .
J: TRBJ1-1
D: .
DNA: TGTGCCAGCAGTTTAAGTAATCGGAACACTGAAGCTTTCTTT
CDR3: CASSLSNRNTEAFF

V: TRBV2
size: .
J: TRBJ2-4
D: TRBD1
DNA: TGTGCCAGCAGGCCGGGACAGGGGGCGAGGGCCAAAAACATTCAGTACTTC
CDR3: CASRPGQGARAKNIQYF

V: TRBV11-2
size: few
J: TRBJ1-6
D: .
DNA: TGTGCCAGCAGCTACGATTCACCCCTCCACTTT
CDR3: CASSYDSPLHF